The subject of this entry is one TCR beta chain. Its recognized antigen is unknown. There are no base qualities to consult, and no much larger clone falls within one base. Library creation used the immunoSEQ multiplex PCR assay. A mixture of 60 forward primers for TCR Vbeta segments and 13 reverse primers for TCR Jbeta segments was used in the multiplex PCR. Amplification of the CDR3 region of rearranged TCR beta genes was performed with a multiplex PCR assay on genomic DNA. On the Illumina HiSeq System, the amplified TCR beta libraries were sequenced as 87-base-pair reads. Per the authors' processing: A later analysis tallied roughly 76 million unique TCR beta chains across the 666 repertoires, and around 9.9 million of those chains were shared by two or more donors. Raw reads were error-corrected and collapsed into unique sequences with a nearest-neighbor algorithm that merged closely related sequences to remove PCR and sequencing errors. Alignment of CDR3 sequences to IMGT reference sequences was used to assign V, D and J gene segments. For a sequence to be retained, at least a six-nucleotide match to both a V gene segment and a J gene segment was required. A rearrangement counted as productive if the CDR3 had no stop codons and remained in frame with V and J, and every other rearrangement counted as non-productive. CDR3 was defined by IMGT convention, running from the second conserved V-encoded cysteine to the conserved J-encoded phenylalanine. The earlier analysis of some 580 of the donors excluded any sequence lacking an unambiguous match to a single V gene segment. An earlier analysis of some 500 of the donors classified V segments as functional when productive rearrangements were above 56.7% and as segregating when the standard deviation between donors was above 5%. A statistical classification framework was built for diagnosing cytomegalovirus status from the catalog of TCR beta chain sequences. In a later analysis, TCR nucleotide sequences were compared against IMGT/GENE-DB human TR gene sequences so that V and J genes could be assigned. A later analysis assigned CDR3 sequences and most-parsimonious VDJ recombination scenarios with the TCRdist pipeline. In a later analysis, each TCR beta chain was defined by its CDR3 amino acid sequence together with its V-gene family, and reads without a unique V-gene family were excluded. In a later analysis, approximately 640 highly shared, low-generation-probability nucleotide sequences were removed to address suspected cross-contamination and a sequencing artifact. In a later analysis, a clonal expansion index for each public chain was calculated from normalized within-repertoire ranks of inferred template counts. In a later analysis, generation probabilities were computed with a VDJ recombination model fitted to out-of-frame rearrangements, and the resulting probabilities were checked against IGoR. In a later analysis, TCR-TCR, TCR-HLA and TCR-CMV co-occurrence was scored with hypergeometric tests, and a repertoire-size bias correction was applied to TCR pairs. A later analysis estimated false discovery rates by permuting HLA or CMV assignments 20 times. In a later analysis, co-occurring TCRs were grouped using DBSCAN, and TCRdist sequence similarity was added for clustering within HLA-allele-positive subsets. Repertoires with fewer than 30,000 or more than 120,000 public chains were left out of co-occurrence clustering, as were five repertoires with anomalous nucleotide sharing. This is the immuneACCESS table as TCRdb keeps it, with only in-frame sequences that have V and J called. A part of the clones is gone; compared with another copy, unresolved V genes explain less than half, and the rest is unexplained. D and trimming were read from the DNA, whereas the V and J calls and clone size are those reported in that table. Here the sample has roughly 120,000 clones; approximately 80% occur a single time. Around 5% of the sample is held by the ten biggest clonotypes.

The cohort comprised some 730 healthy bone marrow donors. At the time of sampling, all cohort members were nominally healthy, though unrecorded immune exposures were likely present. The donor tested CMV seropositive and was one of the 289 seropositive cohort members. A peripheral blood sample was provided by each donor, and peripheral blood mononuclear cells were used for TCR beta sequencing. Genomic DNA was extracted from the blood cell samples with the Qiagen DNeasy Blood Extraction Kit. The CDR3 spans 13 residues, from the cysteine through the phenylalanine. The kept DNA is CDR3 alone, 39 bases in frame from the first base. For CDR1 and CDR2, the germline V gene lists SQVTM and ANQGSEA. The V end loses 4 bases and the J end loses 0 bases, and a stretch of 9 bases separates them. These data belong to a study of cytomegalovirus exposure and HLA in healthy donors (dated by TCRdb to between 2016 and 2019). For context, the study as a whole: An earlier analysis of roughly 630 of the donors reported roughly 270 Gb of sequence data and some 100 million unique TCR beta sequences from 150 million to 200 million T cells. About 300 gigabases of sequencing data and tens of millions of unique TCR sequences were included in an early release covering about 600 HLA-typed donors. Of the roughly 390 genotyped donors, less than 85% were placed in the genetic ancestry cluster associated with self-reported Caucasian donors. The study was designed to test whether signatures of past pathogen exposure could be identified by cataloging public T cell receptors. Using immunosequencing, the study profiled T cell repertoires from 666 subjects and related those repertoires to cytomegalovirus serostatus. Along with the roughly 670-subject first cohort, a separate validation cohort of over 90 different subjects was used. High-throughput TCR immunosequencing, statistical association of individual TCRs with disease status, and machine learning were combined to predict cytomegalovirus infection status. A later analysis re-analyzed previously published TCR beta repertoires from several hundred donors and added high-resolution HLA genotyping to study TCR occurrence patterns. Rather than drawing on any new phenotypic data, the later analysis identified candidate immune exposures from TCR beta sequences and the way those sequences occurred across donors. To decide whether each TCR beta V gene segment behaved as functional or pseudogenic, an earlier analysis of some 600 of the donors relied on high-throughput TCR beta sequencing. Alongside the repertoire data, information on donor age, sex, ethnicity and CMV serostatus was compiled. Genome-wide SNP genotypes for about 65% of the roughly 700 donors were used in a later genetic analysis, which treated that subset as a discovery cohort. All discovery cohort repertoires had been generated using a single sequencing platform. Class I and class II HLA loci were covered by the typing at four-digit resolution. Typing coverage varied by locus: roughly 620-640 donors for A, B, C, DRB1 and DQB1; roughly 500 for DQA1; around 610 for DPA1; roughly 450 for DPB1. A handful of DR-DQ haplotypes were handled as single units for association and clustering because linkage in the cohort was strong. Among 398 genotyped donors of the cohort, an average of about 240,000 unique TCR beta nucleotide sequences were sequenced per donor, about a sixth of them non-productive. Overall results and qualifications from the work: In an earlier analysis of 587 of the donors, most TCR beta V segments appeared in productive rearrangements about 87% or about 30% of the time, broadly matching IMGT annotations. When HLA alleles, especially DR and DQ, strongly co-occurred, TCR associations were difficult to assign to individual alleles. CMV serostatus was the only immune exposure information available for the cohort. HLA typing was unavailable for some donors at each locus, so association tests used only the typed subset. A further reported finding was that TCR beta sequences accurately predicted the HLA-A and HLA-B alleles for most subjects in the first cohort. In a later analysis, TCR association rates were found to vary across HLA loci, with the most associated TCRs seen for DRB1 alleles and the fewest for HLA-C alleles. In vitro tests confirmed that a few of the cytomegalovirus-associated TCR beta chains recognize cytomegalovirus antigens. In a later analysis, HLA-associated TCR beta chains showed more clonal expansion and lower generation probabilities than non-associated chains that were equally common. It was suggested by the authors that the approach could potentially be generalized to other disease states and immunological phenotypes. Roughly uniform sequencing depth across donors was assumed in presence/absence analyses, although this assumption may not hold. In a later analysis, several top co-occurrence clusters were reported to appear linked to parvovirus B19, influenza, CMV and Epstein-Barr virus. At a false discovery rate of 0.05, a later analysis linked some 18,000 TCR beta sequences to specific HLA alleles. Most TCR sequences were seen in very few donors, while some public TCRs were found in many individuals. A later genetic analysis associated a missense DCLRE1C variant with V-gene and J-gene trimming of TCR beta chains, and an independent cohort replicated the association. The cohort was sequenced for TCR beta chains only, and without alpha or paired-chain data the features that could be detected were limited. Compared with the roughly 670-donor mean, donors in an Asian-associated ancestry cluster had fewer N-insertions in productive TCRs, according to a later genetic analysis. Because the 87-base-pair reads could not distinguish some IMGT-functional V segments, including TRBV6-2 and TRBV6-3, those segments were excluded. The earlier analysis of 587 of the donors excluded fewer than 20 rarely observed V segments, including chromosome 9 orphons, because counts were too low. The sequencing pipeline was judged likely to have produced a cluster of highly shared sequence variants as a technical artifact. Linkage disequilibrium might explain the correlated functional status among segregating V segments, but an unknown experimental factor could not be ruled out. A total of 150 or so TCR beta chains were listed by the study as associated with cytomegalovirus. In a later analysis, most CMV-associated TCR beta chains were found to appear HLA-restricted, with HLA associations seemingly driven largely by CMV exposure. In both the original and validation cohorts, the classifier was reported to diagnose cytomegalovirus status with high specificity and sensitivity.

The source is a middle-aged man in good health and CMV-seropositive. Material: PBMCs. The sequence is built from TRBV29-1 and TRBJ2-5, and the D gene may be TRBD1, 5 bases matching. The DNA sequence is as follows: TGCAGCGTTGGTAACAGGTACCAAGAGACCCAGTACTTC. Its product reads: CSVGNRYQETQYF. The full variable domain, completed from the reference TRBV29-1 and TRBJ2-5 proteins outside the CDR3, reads SAVISQKPSRDICQRGTSLTIQCQVDSQVTMMFWYRQQPGQSLTLIATANQGSEATYESGFVIDKFPISRPNLTFSTLTVSNMSPEDSSIYLCSVGNRYQETQYFGPGTRLLVL.